This T cell receptor (beta chain) originates from a study of CD8 T cells in ankylosing spondylitis. Whole-study results and caveats: It was reported that disease-linked clones were significantly enriched in matched ankylosing spondylitis synovial fluid.

CDR1 is MDHEN and CDR2 is SYDVKM in the germline V gene. The CDR3 sequence is 17 residues long. The J segment lost 1 base and the V segment lost 5 bases, leaving 7 bases of the junction unmatched. Quantitative 5'-RACE with molecular barcodes generated TCR beta libraries. MiXCR, applied by TCRdb to the 5' RACE reads, yields one record per CDR3 protein. The sample lists 250,000 to 350,000 distinct CDR3 sequences, 20% seen once, with 7.5% to 9.5% in the top ten. With respect to this clonotype: Its antigen remains unknown.

This sequence joins TRBV28 and TRBJ1-6; the match to TRBD1 covers 8 bases. The sequencing sample was made of blood, either unsorted or a sorted T cell fraction (not recorded which). This receptor was obtained from a male donor with ankylosing spondylitis or in good health (not recorded which). The CDR3 reads CASSLLGQGSYNSPLHF. The CDR3 bases are TGTGCCAGCAGTCTCCTCGGACAGGGATCCTATAATTCACCCCTCCACTTT.